A selection of T cell receptor beta chains follows, all from one sample in a study of cytomegalovirus exposure and HLA in healthy donors. The repertoire was sequenced with immunoSEQ multiplex PCR; TCRdb's copy has only in-frame clones and lacks some. The sample yields about 220,000 clones, about 89% seen once. Sequenced material: PBMCs. The source of these receptors is a woman between 18 and 30 years old in good health and CMV-seronegative. Both conserved end residues are part of each CDR3. Fields, in order: J gene, V gene, D gene, clone size, CDR3 DNA, CDR3 protein. D genes are given only for firm matches. The size field is filled for only some rows; it gives once, few, many or a size class.

j_call: TRBJ2-1; v_call: TRBV7-9; d_call: TRBD2; clone_size: .; cdr3_nt: TGTGCCAGCAGCTTAGGACTAGCGACCAATGAGCAGTTCTTC; cdr3_aa: CASSLGLATNEQFF
j_call: TRBJ2-7; v_call: TRBV7-2; d_call: TRBD2; clone_size: once; cdr3_nt: TGTGCCAGCAGCTCGACTAGCGGGGTTCCCTCCTACGAGCAGTACTTC; cdr3_aa: CASSSTSGVPSYEQYF
j_call: TRBJ2-2; v_call: TRBV10-1; d_call: .; clone_size: .; cdr3_nt: TGCGCCAGCAGTGAGTCGTTAGGCGGGACGAACACCGGGGAGCTGTTTTTT; cdr3_aa: CASSESLGGTNTGELFF
j_call: TRBJ2-2; v_call: TRBV9; d_call: TRBD1; clone_size: .; cdr3_nt: TGTGCCAGCAGCGTAGAGGTCAGGGGGCGAAGTAGAGCCGGGGAGCTGTTTTTT; cdr3_aa: CASSVEVRGRSRAGELFF
j_call: TRBJ2-2; v_call: TRBV15; d_call: TRBD2; clone_size: .; cdr3_nt: TGTGCCACCAGCAGCTATCCACTCGGTCCAGCGGGAGCGAACACCGGGGAGCTGTTTTTT; cdr3_aa: CATSSYPLGPAGANTGELFF
j_call: TRBJ2-3; v_call: TRBV5-8; d_call: .; clone_size: .; cdr3_nt: TGTGCCAGCAGCTTCGGACTTACCACAGATACGCAGTATTTT; cdr3_aa: CASSFGLTTDTQYF
j_call: TRBJ2-7; v_call: TRBV27; d_call: .; clone_size: .; cdr3_nt: TGTGCCAGCGGACCTCACAGGGCCCACGAGCAGTACTTC; cdr3_aa: CASGPHRAHEQYF
j_call: TRBJ1-2; v_call: TRBV18; d_call: TRBD1; clone_size: .; cdr3_nt: TGTGCCAGCTCCCCCGGGACAGGGACTTCGCATAACTATGGCTACACCTTC; cdr3_aa: CASSPGTGTSHNYGYTF
j_call: TRBJ2-7; v_call: TRBV19; d_call: TRBD1; clone_size: .; cdr3_nt: TGTGCCAGTAGTCTACCGGGACAGGGGGCTTACGAGCAGTACTTC; cdr3_aa: CASSLPGQGAYEQYF
j_call: TRBJ2-3; v_call: TRBV6-1; d_call: TRBD2; clone_size: .; cdr3_nt: TGTGCCAGCAGCGATCCTAGCGGGGGGTCAGATACGCAGTATTTT; cdr3_aa: CASSDPSGGSDTQYF
j_call: TRBJ2-1; v_call: TRBV5-1; d_call: .; clone_size: .; cdr3_nt: TGCGCCAGCAGCTCCTACTCAATGGAGGAGCAGTTCTTC; cdr3_aa: CASSSYSMEEQFF
j_call: TRBJ1-2; v_call: TRBV28; d_call: TRBD1; clone_size: .; cdr3_nt: TGTGCCAGCAGTTTGGGACAGGGTGGGTTGAGAGGCTACACCTTC; cdr3_aa: CASSLGQGGLRGYTF
j_call: TRBJ1-1; v_call: TRBV6-1; d_call: TRBD1; clone_size: .; cdr3_nt: TGTGCCAGCAACATATTACAGGGGTTCGCTGAAGCTTTCTTT; cdr3_aa: CASNILQGFAEAFF
j_call: TRBJ1-1; v_call: TRBV18; d_call: .; clone_size: .; cdr3_nt: TGTGCCAGCTCCAAGACAGCGAACACTGAAGCTTTCTTT; cdr3_aa: CASSKTANTEAFF
j_call: TRBJ2-1; v_call: TRBV7-9; d_call: TRBD2; clone_size: .; cdr3_nt: TGTGCCAGCAGCGTACTAGCGGGAGACAACAATGAGCAGTTCTTC; cdr3_aa: CASSVLAGDNNEQFF
j_call: TRBJ2-2; v_call: TRBV27; d_call: TRBD2; clone_size: .; cdr3_nt: TGTGCCAGCAGTTTAGTTGGCGGGAGGGCATTCATGGTCGGGGAGCTGTTTTTT; cdr3_aa: CASSLVGGRAFMVGELFF
j_call: TRBJ2-1; v_call: TRBV2; d_call: TRBD2; clone_size: .; cdr3_nt: TGTGCCCGCAAGGTGGCTAGCGGGCCCTATTGGGGCGATGAGCAGTTCTTC; cdr3_aa: CARKVASGPYWGDEQFF
j_call: TRBJ2-7; v_call: TRBV10-3; d_call: TRBD2; clone_size: .; cdr3_nt: TGTGCCATCAGTGAGTCGACTAGGAGCGGGAGTTCATCCGAGCAGTACTTC; cdr3_aa: CAISESTRSGSSSEQYF
j_call: TRBJ2-7; v_call: TRBV13; d_call: .; clone_size: .; cdr3_nt: TGTGCCAGCAGCTTATTAGCGGCTAGCTCCTACGAGCAGTACTTC; cdr3_aa: CASSLLAASSYEQYF
j_call: TRBJ1-5; v_call: TRBV6-1; d_call: TRBD1; clone_size: .; cdr3_nt: TGTGCCAGCAACTCACAGGGGGAACAGCCCCAGCATTTT; cdr3_aa: CASNSQGEQPQHF
j_call: TRBJ1-1; v_call: TRBV30; d_call: .; clone_size: .; cdr3_nt: TGTGCCTGGAGTGAGCTCTACACTGAAGCTTTCTTT; cdr3_aa: CAWSELYTEAFF
j_call: TRBJ1-6; v_call: TRBV5-4; d_call: .; clone_size: .; cdr3_nt: TGTGCCAGCAGCTTGGGGGCCTTTAATTCACCCCTCCACTTT; cdr3_aa: CASSLGAFNSPLHF
j_call: TRBJ1-3; v_call: TRBV6-1; d_call: TRBD1; clone_size: .; cdr3_nt: TGTGCCAGCAGTGAAGCGGCACAGGGGTTAAGCTCTGGAAACACCATATATTTT; cdr3_aa: CASSEAAQGLSSGNTIYF
j_call: TRBJ1-6; v_call: TRBV7-2; d_call: .; clone_size: few; cdr3_nt: TGTGCCAGCAGCTCCCACCCGCCTACCACCGGTTCACCCCTCCACTTT; cdr3_aa: CASSSHPPTTGSPLHF
j_call: TRBJ2-3; v_call: TRBV15; d_call: TRBD1; clone_size: .; cdr3_nt: TGTGCCACCAGCAGAGGGGGACAGGGTGGGACAGATACGCAGTATTTT; cdr3_aa: CATSRGGQGGTDTQYF
j_call: TRBJ1-1; v_call: TRBV11-3; d_call: .; clone_size: .; cdr3_nt: TGTGCCAGCAGCTCCGGCGGGGTCACTGAAGCTTTCTTT; cdr3_aa: CASSSGGVTEAFF
j_call: TRBJ1-2; v_call: TRBV6-1; d_call: TRBD1; clone_size: .; cdr3_nt: TGTGCCAGCGAAGGAGGGCGGACAGGGTCCTATGGCTACACCTTC; cdr3_aa: CASEGGRTGSYGYTF
j_call: TRBJ1-1; v_call: TRBV19; d_call: TRBD1; clone_size: .; cdr3_nt: TGTGCCAGTAGTATAGCTACTACAGGGGTAAACACTGAAGCTTTCTTT; cdr3_aa: CASSIATTGVNTEAFF
j_call: TRBJ2-7; v_call: TRBV28; d_call: TRBD2; clone_size: .; cdr3_nt: TGTGCCAGCAGGGGCGGACTAGCGGCCTACGAGCAGTACTTC; cdr3_aa: CASRGGLAAYEQYF
j_call: TRBJ1-1; v_call: TRBV2; d_call: .; clone_size: .; cdr3_nt: TGTGCCAGCAGTGAACAGGGCCCCGGATTCACTGAAGCTTTCTTT; cdr3_aa: CASSEQGPGFTEAFF
j_call: TRBJ2-7; v_call: TRBV4-1; d_call: .; clone_size: .; cdr3_nt: TGCGCCAGCAGCCAAGGGCGGGAGCAGTACTTC; cdr3_aa: CASSQGREQYF
j_call: TRBJ1-1; v_call: TRBV2; d_call: .; clone_size: .; cdr3_nt: TGTGCCAGCAGTGAACTTCAGGGAGGTGAAGCTTTCTTT; cdr3_aa: CASSELQGGEAFF
j_call: TRBJ2-7; v_call: TRBV18; d_call: TRBD2; clone_size: .; cdr3_nt: TGTGCCAGCTCACCTAGGAGCGGGAGCCTTTACGAGCAGTACTTC; cdr3_aa: CASSPRSGSLYEQYF
j_call: TRBJ2-3; v_call: TRBV19; d_call: TRBD1; clone_size: .; cdr3_nt: TGTGCCAGTAGGGATACAGGGGAGGATACGCAGTATTTT; cdr3_aa: CASRDTGEDTQYF
j_call: TRBJ2-7; v_call: TRBV14; d_call: .; clone_size: .; cdr3_nt: TGTGCCAGCAGCCAAGGGAGGGCAGGGCAGTACTTC; cdr3_aa: CASSQGRAGQYF
j_call: TRBJ2-2; v_call: TRBV12-5; d_call: .; clone_size: .; cdr3_nt: TGTGCTAGTACCCGGGGGACTCCGAACACCGGGGAGCTGTTTTTT; cdr3_aa: CASTRGTPNTGELFF
j_call: TRBJ2-1; v_call: TRBV11-2; d_call: .; clone_size: .; cdr3_nt: TGTGCCAGCAGCTTGGGCTATGAGCAGTTCTTC; cdr3_aa: CASSLGYEQFF
j_call: TRBJ1-2; v_call: TRBV4-1; d_call: .; clone_size: .; cdr3_nt: TGCGCCAGCAGCCGCGAAAGGACAGAGAACTATGGCTACACCTTC; cdr3_aa: CASSRERTENYGYTF
j_call: TRBJ2-2; v_call: TRBV30; d_call: .; clone_size: .; cdr3_nt: TGTGCCTGGGAGACTAGTGGCACGAACACCGGGGAGCTGTTTTTT; cdr3_aa: CAWETSGTNTGELFF
j_call: TRBJ1-1; v_call: TRBV30; d_call: TRBD1; clone_size: .; cdr3_nt: TGTGCCTGGGTGACAGGGGCCGCTGAAGCTTTCTTT; cdr3_aa: CAWVTGAAEAFF
j_call: TRBJ2-3; v_call: TRBV6-5; d_call: TRBD2; clone_size: .; cdr3_nt: TGTGCCATCGGAATTAGCGGGGGGGTCACAGATACGCAGTATTTT; cdr3_aa: CAIGISGGVTDTQYF
j_call: TRBJ2-1; v_call: TRBV5-1; d_call: TRBD2; clone_size: .; cdr3_nt: TGCGCCAGCAGCTTCAGACTAGCGGAGATCTACAATGAGCAGTTCTTC; cdr3_aa: CASSFRLAEIYNEQFF
j_call: TRBJ2-1; v_call: TRBV19; d_call: .; clone_size: .; cdr3_nt: TGTGCCAGTAGTACTTCGGACTATCACTACAATGAGCAGTTCTTC; cdr3_aa: CASSTSDYHYNEQFF
j_call: TRBJ2-1; v_call: TRBV12-5; d_call: TRBD2; clone_size: .; cdr3_nt: TGTGCTAGTGGTTTTAGATCCGGGCTAGCGGGAGTGGTCCACAATGAGCAGTTCTTC; cdr3_aa: CASGFRSGLAGVVHNEQFF